This TCR beta chain stems from a study of human T cells and chemical hapten exposure. Overall study context: Subjects had 2% DPC placed on about 2 cm by about 2 cm of upper inner arm skin for sensitization.

Time point given: patch test 1, 2 weeks after DPC sensitization. The treatment: therapeutic diphenylcyclopropenone sensitization with weekly scalp DPC. TCRdb ran MiXCR on the RACE reads and lists one entry per CDR3 protein. In the table there are tens of thousands of distinct CDR3 sequences, 10% to 15% of which are singletons. This CDR3 contains 18 residues. Germline loops: CDR1 SGHAT, CDR2 FQNNGV. The ends lost 6 bases at V and 4 bases at J; junction bases unmatched: 15. The sequencing used whole blood, collected in connection with sensitization to the hapten diphenylcyclopropenone (DPC). This sequence originates from a woman aged 60-75 years with alopecia areata. Some clones in this sample may be carry-over from other donors' samples. V and J are TRBV11-2 and TRBJ1-6; TRBD1 aligns across 7 bases. Here the CDR3 reads CASSTPGLGTAYNSPLHF. In DNA, the CDR3 is TGTGCCAGCAGTACACCGGGGCTCGGGACAGCGTATAATTCACCCCTCCACTTT.